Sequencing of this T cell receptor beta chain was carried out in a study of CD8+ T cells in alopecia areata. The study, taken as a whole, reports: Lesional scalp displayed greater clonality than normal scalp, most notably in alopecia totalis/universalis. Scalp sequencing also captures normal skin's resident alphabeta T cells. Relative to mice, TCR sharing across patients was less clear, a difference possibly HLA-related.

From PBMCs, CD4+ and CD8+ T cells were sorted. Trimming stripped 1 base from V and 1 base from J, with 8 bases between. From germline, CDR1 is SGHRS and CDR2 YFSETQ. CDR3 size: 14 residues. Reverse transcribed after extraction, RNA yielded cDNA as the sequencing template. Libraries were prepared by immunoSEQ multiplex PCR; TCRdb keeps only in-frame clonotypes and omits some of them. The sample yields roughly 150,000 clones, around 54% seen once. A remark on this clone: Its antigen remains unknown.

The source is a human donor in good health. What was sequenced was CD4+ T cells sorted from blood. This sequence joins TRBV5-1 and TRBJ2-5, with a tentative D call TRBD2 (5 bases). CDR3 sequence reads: CASSLNRGQETQYF. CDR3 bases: TGCGCCAGCAGCTTGAACCGGGGCCAAGAGACCCAGTACTTC.